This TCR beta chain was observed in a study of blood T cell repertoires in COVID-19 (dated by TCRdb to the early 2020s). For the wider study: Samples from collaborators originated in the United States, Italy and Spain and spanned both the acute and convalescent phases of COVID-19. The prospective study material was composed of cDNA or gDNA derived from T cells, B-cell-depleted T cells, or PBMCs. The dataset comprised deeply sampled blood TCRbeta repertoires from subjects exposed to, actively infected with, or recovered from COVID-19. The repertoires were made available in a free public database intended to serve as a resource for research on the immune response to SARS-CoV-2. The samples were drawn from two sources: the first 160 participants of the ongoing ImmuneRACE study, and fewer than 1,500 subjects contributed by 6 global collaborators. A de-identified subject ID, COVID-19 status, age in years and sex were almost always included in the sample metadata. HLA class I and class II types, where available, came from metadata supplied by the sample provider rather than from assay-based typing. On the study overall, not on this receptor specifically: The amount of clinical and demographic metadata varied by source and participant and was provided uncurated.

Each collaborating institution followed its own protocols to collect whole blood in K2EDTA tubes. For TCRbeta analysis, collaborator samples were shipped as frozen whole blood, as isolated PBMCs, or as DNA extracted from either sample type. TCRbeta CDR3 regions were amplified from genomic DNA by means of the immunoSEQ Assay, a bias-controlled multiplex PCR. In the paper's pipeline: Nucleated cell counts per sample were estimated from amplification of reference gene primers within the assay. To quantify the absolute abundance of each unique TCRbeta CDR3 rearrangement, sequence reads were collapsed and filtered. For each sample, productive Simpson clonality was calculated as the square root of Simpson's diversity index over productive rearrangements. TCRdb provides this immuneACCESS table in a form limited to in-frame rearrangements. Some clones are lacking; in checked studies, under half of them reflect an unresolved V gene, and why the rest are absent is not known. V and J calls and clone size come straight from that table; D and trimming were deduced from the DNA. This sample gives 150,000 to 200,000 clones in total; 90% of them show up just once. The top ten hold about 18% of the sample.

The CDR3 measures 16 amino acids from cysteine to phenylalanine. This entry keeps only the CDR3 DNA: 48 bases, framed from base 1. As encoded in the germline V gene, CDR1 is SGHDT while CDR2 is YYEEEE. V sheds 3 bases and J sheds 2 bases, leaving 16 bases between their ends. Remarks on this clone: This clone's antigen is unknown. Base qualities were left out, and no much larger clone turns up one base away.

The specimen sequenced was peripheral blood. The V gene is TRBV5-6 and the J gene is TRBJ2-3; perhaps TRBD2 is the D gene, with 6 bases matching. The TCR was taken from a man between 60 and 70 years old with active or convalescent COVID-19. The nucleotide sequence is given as TGTGCCAGCAGCTCGGGACTTGCTAGGTACACAGATACGCAGTATTTT. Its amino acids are CASSSGLARYTDTQYF.